Below, 23 T cell receptor beta chains from the same sample are listed, as sequenced in a study of T-cell memory formation after mild COVID-19. MiXCR, run by TCRdb on the 5' RACE reads, gives a single entry per CDR3 protein. Seen here are roughly 35,000 distinct CDR3 sequences, roughly 21% observed once, and the top ten hold more than 1.5%. The sample comprised PBMCs or a T cell subset sorted from them (not recorded which). These TCRs come from an adult who had mild COVID-19 (a few samples of this study predate the infection). Cell type and time point are not known.

This clonotype was counted between two and nine times. The CDR3 DNA reads as TGCAGCGTTGAAGACAGGGACTATGGCTACACCTTC. This gives the protein CSVEDRDYGYTF. The chain uses TRBV29-1 and TRBJ1-2; D perhaps matches TRBD1 (5 bases). This CDR3 has 12 amino acids. V gave up 0 bases and J gave up 3 bases, with 5 bases separating them. Germline CDR1 SQVTM, CDR2 ANQGSEA.

This clonotype is medium-sized by share. Written as DNA, the CDR3 is TGCGCCAGCAGCCCGGGACTAGCGGGAGGACAGGAGACCCAGTACTTC. It yields the protein CASSPGLAGGQETQYF. V is TRBV5-1 and J is TRBJ2-5; 15 bases are a match to TRBD2. V lost 4 bases, J lost 5 bases, and 6 bases stayed unmatched. CDR3 length: 16 residues. Germline V gives CDR1 SGHRS, CDR2 YFSETQ. The full variable domain, rest sourced from reference TRBV5-1 and TRBJ2-5, is KAGVTQTPRYLIKTRGQQVTLSCSPISGHRSVSWYQQTPGQGLQFLFEYFSETQRNKGNFPGRFSGRQFSNSRSEMNVSTLELGDSALYLCASSPGLAGGQETQYFGPGTRLLVL.

This clonotype was found many times. The chain links TRBV10-3 to TRBJ2-7, with 7 positions matching TRBD1. Germline CDR1 ENHRY, CDR2 SYGVKD. V trimming: 1 base; J trimming: 4 bases; junction bases outside the gene matches: 4. CDR3 length: 14 residues. The CDR3 sequence is CAISELGGGYEQYF. Here the CDR3 DNA reads TGTGCCATCAGTGAGTTAGGGGGCGGATACGAGCAGTACTTC.

J is TRBJ2-1 and V is TRBV30; D is perhaps TRBD2 (6 bases). This CDR3 region has 13 residues. The V end was cut by 6 bases, the J end by 6 bases, with 15 bases between. The germline V gene encodes CDR1 GTSNPN and CDR2 SVGIG (reference sequence). The CDR3 loop reads CACKWAEGNEQFF. The CDR3 coding sequence is TGTGCCTGCAAATGGGCGGAGGGCAATGAGCAGTTCTTC.

The chain uses TRBV3-1 and TRBJ2-5; D possibly corresponds to TRBD2 (6 bases). Germline-derived CDR1 and CDR2 are LGHDT and YNNKEL (reference sequence). This CDR3 has 14 residues. The V end lost 7 bases, the J end lost 4 bases, and 16 bases lay between the germline ends. The CDR3 reads CASTQGAGGETQYF. CDR3 nucleotides: TGTGCCAGCACCCAGGGTGCCGGGGGAGAGACCCAGTACTTC.

This clonotype came up many times. The chain has TRBV10-3 and TRBJ1-5; TRBD1 might be the D (5 bases). The CDR3 is made up of 15 amino acids. Deletions cut 1 base from V and 2 bases from J, with 9 bases between. Germline CDR1 ENHRY, CDR2 SYGVKD. The CDR3 region is CAISEFGGGNQPQHF. The CDR3, as DNA: TGTGCCATCAGTGAGTTTGGGGGAGGCAATCAGCCCCAGCATTTT.

This clonotype was detected ten times or more. This sequence joins TRBV24-1 and TRBJ2-7, with 7 positions matching TRBD2. The CDR3 is made up of 14 amino acids. Trimming cost V 3 bases and J 4 bases; bases outside gene matches: 5. Germline-derived CDR1 and CDR2 are KGHDR and SFDVKD. CDR3 bases: TGTGCCACCAGTGATCCTCGGGAGGAGTACGAGCAGTACTTC. Translated: CATSDPREEYEQYF.

This clonotype came up a few times. The V call is TRBV2, the J call TRBJ1-6, with 9 bases fitting TRBD1. The V gene end was trimmed by 7 bases and the J gene end by 7 bases; junction bases not matched to a gene: 8. Germline CDR1 is SNHLY and CDR2 is FYNNEI. The CDR3 is 15 amino acids. The CDR3 protein is CASTRTTGGNSPLHF. CDR3 bases: TGTGCCAGCACACGGACGACAGGGGGAAATTCACCCCTCCACTTT.

This clonotype was counted ten times or more. The chain is built from TRBV7-9 and TRBJ1-2, with a tentative D call TRBD1 (5 bases). This CDR3 has 13 amino acids. Trimming pared 5 bases from V and 9 bases from J, leaving 16 bases between. Germline loops: CDR1 SEHNR, CDR2 FQNEAQ (reference sequence). The CDR3 DNA is TGTGCCAGCAGCCGCCGGGACCTAGGTAGCTACACCTTC. As protein: CASSRRDLGSYTF.

The table lists this clonotype with many counts. V and J are TRBV15 and TRBJ2-1, with 8 bases that match TRBD2. V gave up 1 base and J gave up 3 bases; unmatched junction bases: 2. This CDR3 is built from 15 residues. Germline CDR1 LNHNV, CDR2 YYDKDF (reference sequence). The CDR3 loop reads CATSRVAGLYNEQFF. The CDR3 DNA reads TGTGCCACCAGCAGAGTAGCGGGACTCTACAATGAGCAGTTCTTC.

This clonotype was counted many times. The V call is TRBV12-3 or TRBV12-4, the J call TRBJ2-5; unclear D gene. The CDR3 length is 12 residues. The V end was cut by 3 bases, the J end by 5 bases, with 7 bases between. CDR3 sequence: CASSFWAETQYF. The CDR3 coding sequence is TGTGCCAGCAGTTTCTGGGCTGAGACCCAGTACTTC.

This clonotype was observed at least ten times. V and J are TRBV7-6 and TRBJ2-3; tentative D call: TRBD2 (6 bases). CDR3 size: 17 residues. Germline V CDR1 and CDR2: SGHVS, FNYEAQ. V gave up 4 bases and J gave up 8 bases, with 25 bases separating them. The CDR3 spells CASSSSSSGEALGTQYF. Written as DNA, the CDR3 is TGTGCCAGCAGCTCCTCCTCCTCGGGAGAGGCGTTGGGTACGCAGTATTTT.

This rearrangement joins TRBV9 to TRBJ2-7; D unclear. The CDR3 runs 13 residues. V lost 3 bases, J lost 4 bases, and 11 bases lay in between. The germline V gene has CDR1 SGDLS and CDR2 YYNGEE. The CDR3 protein is CASSDSREYEQYF. The DNA for the CDR3 is TGTGCCAGCAGCGATAGTAGGGAATACGAGCAGTACTTC.

This clonotype occurred a few times. The CDR3 DNA reads TGTGCCAGCAGCTCTTCAGGGACAGGGAGTTCACCCCTCCACTTT. Translated: CASSSSGTGSSPLHF. The chain recombines TRBV7-9 with TRBJ1-6, with 9 bases identical to TRBD1. V shed 4 bases and J 9 bases; nucleotides not matched to a gene: 7. Germline V CDR1 and CDR2: SEHNR, FQNEAQ (reference sequence). This CDR3 is 15 amino acids long. The full variable domain, completed using reference TRBV7-9 and TRBJ1-6, is DTGVSQNPRHKITKRGQNVTFRCDPISEHNRLYWYRQTLGQGPEFLTYFQNEAQLEKSRLLSDRFSAERPKGSFSTLEIQRTEQGDSAMYLCASSSSGTGSSPLHFGNGTRLTVT.

This clonotype was found many times. This sequence joins TRBV6-5 and TRBJ2-7, with D perhaps given as TRBD1 or TRBD2 (5 bases each). CDR1 and CDR2 (germline): MNHEY, SVGAGI. Trimming shortened V by 4 bases and J by 3 bases, and 10 bases separated the two germline ends. CDR3 length: 13 residues. In DNA form, the CDR3 reads TGTGCCAGCAGTTCCATTGGGGGCTACGAGCAGTACTTC. Protein: CASSSIGGYEQYF.

This clonotype was seen at least ten times. J is TRBJ2-7 and V is TRBV7-7, with D unresolved. The V gene's germline CDR1 is SSHAT and CDR2 FNYEAQ (reference sequence). The CDR3 loop spans 13 amino acids. Trimming removed 2 bases from V and 0 bases from J, with 5 bases in between. As DNA, the CDR3 is TGTGCCAGCAGCTTATCGTCCTCCTACGAGCAGTACTTC. Translated: CASSLSSSYEQYF.

This clonotype was counted many times. V and J are TRBV5-1 and TRBJ2-7; 8 nucleotides agree with TRBD2. The ends lost 5 bases at V and 3 bases at J; junction bases unmatched: 10. The CDR3 extends over 15 amino acids. Germline loops: CDR1 SGHRS, CDR2 YFSETQ. This CDR3 is CASRGERGGGYEQYF. DNA for the CDR3: TGCGCCAGCAGAGGAGAACGGGGGGGAGGCTACGAGCAGTACTTC.

This clonotype was picked up many times. The rearrangement links TRBV19 to TRBJ2-4; 11 positions agree with TRBD2. The V gene's germline CDR1 is LNHDA and CDR2 SQIVND (reference sequence). The CDR3 totals 16 residues. V shed 6 bases and J 6 bases; nucleotides not matched to a gene: 10. CDR3 protein: CASRTSGIVEGNIQYF. CDR3 nucleotide sequence: TGTGCCAGTAGGACTAGCGGGATCGTTGAGGGAAACATTCAGTACTTC.

The V gene is TRBV7-8, the J gene TRBJ1-2; D might be TRBD1 (6 bases). V lost 3 bases and J 5 bases, leaving 13 bases between the germline ends. Germline CDR1 is SGHVS and CDR2 is FQNEAQ. The CDR3 covers 14 residues. CDR3 coding DNA: TGTGCCAGCAGCTTGGGTACAGGGCCATATGGCTACACCTTC. Its translation is CASSLGTGPYGYTF.

The chain combines TRBV29-1 with TRBJ1-1, with TRBD1 as a possible D gene (6 bases). The CDR3 covers 14 residues. Trimming stripped 4 bases from V and 1 base from J, with 13 bases between. The germline V gene encodes CDR1 SQVTM and CDR2 ANQGSEA. Here the CDR3 reads CSVGNRERNTEAFF. DNA of the CDR3: TGCAGCGTTGGCAACAGGGAAAGGAACACTGAAGCTTTCTTT.

This clonotype has a handful of counts. This sequence joins TRBV29-1 and TRBJ1-2, with D perhaps matching TRBD1 (5 bases). Germline CDR1 SQVTM, CDR2 ANQGSEA. Trimming took off 6 bases at V and 7 bases at J, with 15 bases between the two ends. This CDR3 is built from 12 residues. The CDR3 loop is CSVFRQGGGYTF. CDR3 sequence (DNA): TGCAGCGTCTTTCGGCAGGGTGGTGGCTACACCTTC.

The chain employs TRBV7-7 and TRBJ1-3; 10 nucleotides agree with TRBD1. The CDR3 runs to 15 residues. Trimming at V came to 6 bases and at J to 2 bases, leaving 4 bases not matched to a gene. Germline loops: CDR1 SSHAT, CDR2 FNYEAQ (reference sequence). The chain's CDR3 is CASSRDRGPGNTIYF. The CDR3 DNA follows: TGTGCCAGCAGTCGGGACAGGGGACCTGGAAACACCATATATTTT.

This clonotype was observed at least ten times. This sequence joins TRBV20-1 and TRBJ1-5; the D gene is possibly TRBD1 (5 bases). The V and J ends lost 2 bases and 4 bases respectively, with 9 bases between them. The CDR3 is 13 residues long. The germline V gene encodes CDR1 DFQATT and CDR2 SNEGSKA (reference sequence). The CDR3 DNA reads as TGCAGTGCTAGAAGGCAGGGTAATCAGCCCCAGCATTTT. This translates into CSARRQGNQPQHF.